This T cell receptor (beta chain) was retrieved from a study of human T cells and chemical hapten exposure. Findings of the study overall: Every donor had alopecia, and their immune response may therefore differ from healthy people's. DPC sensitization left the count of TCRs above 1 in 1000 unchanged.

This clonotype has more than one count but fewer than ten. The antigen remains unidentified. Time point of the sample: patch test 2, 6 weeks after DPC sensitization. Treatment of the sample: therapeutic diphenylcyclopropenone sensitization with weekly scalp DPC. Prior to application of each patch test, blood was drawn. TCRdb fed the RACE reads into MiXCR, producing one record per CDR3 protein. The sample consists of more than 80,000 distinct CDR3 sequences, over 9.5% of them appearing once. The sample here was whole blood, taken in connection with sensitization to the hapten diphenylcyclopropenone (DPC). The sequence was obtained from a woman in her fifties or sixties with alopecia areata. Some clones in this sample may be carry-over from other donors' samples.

CDR3 residues: CASRETVSTGELFF. CDR3 nucleotide sequence: TGTGCCAGCAGGGAAACGGTGTCCACCGGGGAGCTGTTTTTT. V is TRBV5-6 and J is TRBJ2-2; D is undetermined. Germline loops: CDR1 SGHDT, CDR2 YYEEEE. With 5 bases removed from V and 4 bases from J, the gap between germline ends came to 12 bases. This CDR3 comprises 14 residues.